Below, one TCR beta chain is given with its context. This specimen belongs to a study of blood T cells in healthy people across ages. Together with a sample-barcoded 5' primer, a J-beta primer mix was included in a second PCR lasting about 7 to 12 cycles. In TCRdb, the 5' RACE reads were re-called with MiXCR into one record per CDR3 protein. The table lists more than 750,000 distinct CDR3 sequences, just under 30% of them singletons. The V end was cut by 0 bases, the J end by 3 bases, with 18 bases between. This CDR3 is 17 amino acids long. In germline, CDR1 is LGHNT, CDR2 FRNRAP. The same sample was also used in a study of T cells of mothers and their children.

Sequenced material: blood. The chain recombines TRBV12-5 with TRBJ2-7; no clear D. The sequence was obtained from a woman aged 40 to 49 in good health. CDR3 in DNA: TGTGCTAGTGGTTTGGTTGTTGCCGGGTCACTACTCTACGAGCAGTACTTC. Translation gives CASGLVVAGSLLYEQYF. The whole variable domain, filled in from reference TRBV12-5 and TRBJ2-7, reads DARVTQTPRHKVTEMGQEVTMRCQPILGHNTVFWYRQTMMQGLELLAYFRNRAPLDDSGMPKDRFSAEMPDATLATLKIQPSEPRDSAVYFCASGLVVAGSLLYEQYFGPGTRLTVT.